This TCR beta chain was observed in a study of prognosis after radiotherapy for stage I lung cancer. Study information: Stage I non-small cell lung cancer patients were enrolled from early 2018 to early 2019. Study results and caveats: Following stereotactic body radiation therapy, patients who went on to develop distant metastases had lower Shannon entropy. Tumor-specific reactivity of the expanded TCR clones remained undetermined. There was a fall in unique TCR clone counts after stereotactic body radiation therapy, median about 10,000 versus 6,900.

V lost 3 bases and J lost 2; bases outside the gene matches: 5. The germline gives CDR1 DFQATT, CDR2 SNEGSKA (reference sequence). The CDR3 is 15 amino acids. This clonotype was found many times. As yet, its antigen is unknown. From genomic DNA, TCR beta CDR3 was amplified by two-round multiplex PCR. Initially, in first-round PCR, primers specific to each TRBV and TRBJ gene were used. From the multiplex PCR reads, TCRdb called clonotypes with MiXCR, one entry per CDR3 protein. The repertoire includes 25,000 to 30,000 distinct CDR3 sequences, about 41% of them detected once, and roughly a third sits in the top ten.

The chain carries TRBV20-1 and TRBJ2-3; 10 positions agree with TRBD2. The TCR comes from a donor at least 50 years old with non-small cell lung cancer. This specimen was PBMCs, taken before or after stereotactic body radiation therapy (not recorded which). Here the CDR3 DNA reads TGCAGTGCTAGGTCGGGACTAGCGTACACAGATACGCAGTATTTT. As protein: CSARSGLAYTDTQYF.